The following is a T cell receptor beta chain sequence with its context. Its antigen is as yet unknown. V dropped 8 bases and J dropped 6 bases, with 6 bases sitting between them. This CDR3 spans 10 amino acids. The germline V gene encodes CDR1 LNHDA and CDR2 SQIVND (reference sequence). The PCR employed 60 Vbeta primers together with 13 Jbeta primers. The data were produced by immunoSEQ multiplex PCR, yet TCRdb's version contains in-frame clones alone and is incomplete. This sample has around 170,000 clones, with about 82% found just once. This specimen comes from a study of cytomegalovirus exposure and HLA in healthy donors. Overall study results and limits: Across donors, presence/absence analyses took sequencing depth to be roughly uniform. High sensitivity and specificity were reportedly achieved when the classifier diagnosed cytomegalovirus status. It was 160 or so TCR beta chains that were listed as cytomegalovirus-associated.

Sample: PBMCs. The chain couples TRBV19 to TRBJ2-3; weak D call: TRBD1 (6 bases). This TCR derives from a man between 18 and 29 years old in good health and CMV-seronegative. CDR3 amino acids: CASGGDTQYF. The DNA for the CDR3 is TGTGCCAGTGGGGGCGATACGCAGTATTTT.